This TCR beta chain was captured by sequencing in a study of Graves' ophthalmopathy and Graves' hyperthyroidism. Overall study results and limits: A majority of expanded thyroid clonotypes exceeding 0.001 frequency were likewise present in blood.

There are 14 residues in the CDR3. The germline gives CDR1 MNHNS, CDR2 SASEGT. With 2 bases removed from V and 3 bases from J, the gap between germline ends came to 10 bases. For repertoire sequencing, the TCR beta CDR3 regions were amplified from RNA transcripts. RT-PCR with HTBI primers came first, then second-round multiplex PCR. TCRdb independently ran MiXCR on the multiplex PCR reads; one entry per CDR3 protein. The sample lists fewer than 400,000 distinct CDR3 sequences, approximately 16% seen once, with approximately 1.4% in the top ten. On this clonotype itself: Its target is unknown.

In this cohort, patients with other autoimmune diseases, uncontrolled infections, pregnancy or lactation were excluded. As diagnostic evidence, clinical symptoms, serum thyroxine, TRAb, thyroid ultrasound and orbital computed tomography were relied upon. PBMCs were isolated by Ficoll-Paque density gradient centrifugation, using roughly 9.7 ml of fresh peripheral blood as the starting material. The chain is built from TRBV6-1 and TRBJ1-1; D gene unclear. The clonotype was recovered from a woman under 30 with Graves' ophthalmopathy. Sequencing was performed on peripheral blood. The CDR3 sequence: CASSESVIDTEAFF. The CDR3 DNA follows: TGTGCCAGCAGTGAATCCGTCATTGACACTGAAGCTTTCTTT.